This record concerns one T cell receptor beta chain sequence. Its antigen remains unknown. Germline-derived CDR1 and CDR2 are DFQATT and SNEGSKA (reference sequence). The CDR3 has 15 amino acids. UMI-tagged 5'RACE template switching yielded the TCR beta cDNA. TCRdb reprocessed the 5' RACE reads, keeping one entry per CDR3 protein, no DNA. This sample's clone table lists roughly 180,000 distinct CDR3 sequences. This record comes from a study of T cells expressing NK-cell markers. About the research overall: Sequencing of TCR beta repertoires drew on sorted CD3+CD56+NKG2C+, CD3+CD56+NKG2C- and CD3+CD56-NKG2C+ T cells.

Whole-study findings and limits: For six donors, the dominant NKG2C+ clonotypes made up about 1.0-7.0% of their CD8+ T cells. Where several donors were concerned, these clonotypes also led the CD3+CD56-NKG2C+ fraction.

Source material: blood T cells: a sorted CD56 or NKG2C T cell subset, CD4+ or CD8+ T cells, or bulk PBMC T cells (not recorded which). The rearrangement joins TRBV20-1 to TRBJ2-7; absent DNA, TCRdb's TRBD1 call cannot be checked. The TCR originated in a woman between 18 and 70 years old in good health. This CDR3 reads CSAGGGGGNLYEQYF.